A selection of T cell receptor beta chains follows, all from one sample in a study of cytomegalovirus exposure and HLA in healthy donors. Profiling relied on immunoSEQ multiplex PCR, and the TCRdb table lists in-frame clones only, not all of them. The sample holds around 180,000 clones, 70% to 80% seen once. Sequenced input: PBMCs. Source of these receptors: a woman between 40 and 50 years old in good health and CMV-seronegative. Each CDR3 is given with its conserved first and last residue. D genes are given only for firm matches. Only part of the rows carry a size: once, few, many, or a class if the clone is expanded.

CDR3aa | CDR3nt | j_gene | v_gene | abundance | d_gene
CSVGDSPMWGYTF | TGCAGCGTTGGGGACAGCCCCATGTGGGGCTACACCTTC | TRBJ1-2 | TRBV29-1 | . | TRBD1
CALEGPGGAAYF | TGTGCCCTGGAGGGTCCCGGGGGGGCAGCGTATTTT | TRBJ2-3 | TRBV30 | . | TRBD2
CATSRPGGFTGTQYF | TGTGCCACCAGCAGACCGGGAGGTTTCACAGGTACGCAGTATTTT | TRBJ2-3 | TRBV15 | . | TRBD2
CAWTQGINGNTIYF | TGTGCCTGGACGCAGGGAATAAACGGAAACACCATATATTTT | TRBJ1-3 | TRBV30 | . | .
CASSLALWTGAGANVLTF | TGCGCCAGCAGCTTGGCCCTCTGGACAGGGGCTGGGGCCAACGTCCTGACTTTC | TRBJ2-6 | TRBV5-1 | once | TRBD1
CASSVETSGPYEQYF | TGTGCCAGCAGCGTAGAGACTAGCGGACCTTACGAGCAGTACTTC | TRBJ2-7 | TRBV9 | . | TRBD2
CASRGTGPREQYF | TGTGCCAGCAGAGGAACAGGTCCCCGCGAGCAGTACTTC | TRBJ2-7 | TRBV28 | . | .
CASSKTSGTDTQYF | TGTGCCAGCAGCAAAACTAGCGGCACAGATACGCAGTATTTT | TRBJ2-3 | TRBV7-2 | . | TRBD2
CASSFPGYEQYF | TGTGCCAGCAGCTTCCCCGGCTACGAGCAGTACTTC | TRBJ2-7 | TRBV5-4 | . | .
CASSQREGTIYF | TGTGCCAGCAGCCAGAGGGAGGGCACCATATATTTT | TRBJ1-3 | TRBV5-4 | . | .
CASSQEGTGGRSEQYF | TGTGCCAGCAGCCAAGAGGGGACAGGGGGGAGGAGCGAGCAGTACTTC | TRBJ2-7 | TRBV4-2 | few | TRBD1
CASSQGSGSLGEQFF | TGCGCCAGCAGCCAAGGGAGCGGGAGTTTGGGAGAGCAGTTCTTC | TRBJ2-1 | TRBV4-3 | once | TRBD2
CASSVGLAGDGETQYF | TGTGCCAGCAGCGTGGGACTAGCGGGAGATGGTGAGACCCAGTACTTC | TRBJ2-5 | TRBV5-4 | few | TRBD2
CAWSAGGLSFF | TGTGCCTGGAGTGCGGGGGGCTTGTCGTTCTTC | TRBJ2-1 | TRBV30 | . | .
CASSPQDRVYGYTF | TGCGCCAGCAGCCCCCAGGACAGGGTGTATGGCTACACCTTC | TRBJ1-2 | TRBV4-1 | . | TRBD1
CSLQGASDTQYF | TGCAGCTTACAGGGGGCGTCGGATACGCAGTATTTT | TRBJ2-3 | TRBV29-1 | . | TRBD1
CAIRPSRGDPGNTIYF | TGTGCCATCAGGCCCTCCAGGGGGGACCCTGGAAACACCATATATTTT | TRBJ1-3 | TRBV10-3 | many | TRBD1
CASRLLVQGFCYEQYF | TGCGCCAGCAGATTATTGGTACAGGGATTTTGCTACGAGCAGTACTTC | TRBJ2-7 | TRBV5-1 | few | .
CAWRLAGAEKLFF | TGTGCCTGGCGGTTGGCGGGAGCGGAAAAACTGTTTTTT | TRBJ1-4 | TRBV30 | few | .
CASSSTGHSSYEQYF | TGTGCCAGCAGCTCCACGGGACACAGCTCCTACGAGCAGTACTTC | TRBJ2-7 | TRBV7-2 | . | .
CASSRQGLEQFF | TGTGCCAGCAGTCGACAGGGTCTTGAGCAGTTCTTC | TRBJ2-1 | TRBV25-1 | . | TRBD1
CASSLVRWVSGGANLNNEQFF | TGTGCCAGCAGCTTAGTTCGTTGGGTTAGCGGGGGGGCAAATTTAAACAATGAGCAGTTCTTC | TRBJ2-1 | TRBV7-6 | . | TRBD2
CASRRTGSRSYF | TGTGCCAGCAGAAGAACAGGGTCCCGTTCATATTTT | TRBJ1-3 | TRBV28 | . | .
CASSPPGAAYEQYF | TGTGCCAGCAGCCCCCCAGGGGCGGCCTACGAGCAGTACTTC | TRBJ2-7 | TRBV7-2 | . | .
CASSSPGLAGVAQYF | TGTGCCAGCAGTTCCCCGGGACTAGCGGGAGTAGCGCAGTATTTT | TRBJ2-3 | TRBV6-5 | . | TRBD2
CASSGVGGYGYTF | TGTGCCAGCAGTGGGGTGGGGGGATATGGCTACACCTTC | TRBJ1-2 | TRBV6-1 | . | .
CASSKDRVTNEKLFF | TGTGCCAGCAGCAAGGACAGGGTGACTAATGAAAAACTGTTTTTT | TRBJ1-4 | TRBV7-2 | . | TRBD1
CASSQDTQGPNTEAFF | TGTGCCAGCAGCCAAGATACGCAGGGTCCGAACACTGAAGCTTTCTTT | TRBJ1-1 | TRBV4-2 | . | .
CASSLPGTGVVTGELFF | TGTGCCAGCAGCTTACCCGGGACAGGGGTAGTGACCGGGGAGCTGTTTTTT | TRBJ2-2 | TRBV5-4 | few | TRBD1
CASSPPGQGSYEQYF | TGTGCCAGCTCACCACCGGGACAGGGTTCTTACGAGCAGTACTTC | TRBJ2-7 | TRBV18 | . | TRBD1
CASSPQGTSNYGYTF | TGTGCCAGCAGCCCGCAGGGAACCTCCAACTATGGCTACACCTTC | TRBJ1-2 | TRBV6-1 | . | .
CASSRGELTDTQYF | TGTGCCAGCAGCCGGGGGGAGTTAACAGATACGCAGTATTTT | TRBJ2-3 | TRBV9 | . | TRBD2
CASSPFYEQYF | TGTGCCAGCAGTCCATTCTACGAGCAGTACTTC | TRBJ2-7 | TRBV27 | . | .
CASSPSGTYNEQFF | TGTGCCAGCAGCCCTAGCGGGACCTACAATGAGCAGTTCTTC | TRBJ2-1 | TRBV7-6 | . | TRBD2
CASSLLIAGTSTDTQYF | TGTGCCAGCAGTTTATTAATAGCGGGAACTAGCACAGATACGCAGTATTTT | TRBJ2-3 | TRBV28 | . | TRBD2
CASSLMGGDSGNTIYF | TGTGCCAGCAGCTTGATGGGAGGGGACTCTGGAAACACCATATATTTT | TRBJ1-3 | TRBV5-5 | . | .
CASSLGGGPRDTQYF | TGTGCCAGCAGCTTGGGGGGAGGGCCACGAGATACGCAGTATTTT | TRBJ2-3 | TRBV5-8 | . | TRBD2
CASSLRAGTDTQYF | TGTGCCAGCAGCTTACGGGCGGGAACAGATACGCAGTATTTT | TRBJ2-3 | TRBV7-3 | . | .